This T cell receptor (beta chain) was captured by sequencing in a study of T cells in Graves' hyperthyroidism and ophthalmopathy. CDR3 length equals 14 residues. V shed 6 bases and J shed 2 bases, with 12 bases lying between them. Germline CDR1 is MNHEY and CDR2 is SMNVEV (reference sequence). This clonotype was seen a few times. Authors of the study amplified TCR beta CDR3 regions from RNA transcripts. During a first-round RT-PCR of the TCR CDR3, the HTBI primer set was used. Via MiXCR, TCRdb re-called the multiplex PCR reads, giving one row per CDR3 protein. There are 450,000 to 650,000 distinct CDR3 sequences in the sample; around 20% occur only once, and approximately 25% lies in the top ten.

Sequencing was performed on blood. The chain links TRBV27 to TRBJ2-3; D is ambiguous. The TCR comes from a man in his late teens or twenties with Graves' hyperthyroidism. The CDR3 region is CASRLQRFTDTQYF. The CDR3 DNA reads TGTGCCAGCAGACTACAGAGATTCACAGATACGCAGTATTTT.